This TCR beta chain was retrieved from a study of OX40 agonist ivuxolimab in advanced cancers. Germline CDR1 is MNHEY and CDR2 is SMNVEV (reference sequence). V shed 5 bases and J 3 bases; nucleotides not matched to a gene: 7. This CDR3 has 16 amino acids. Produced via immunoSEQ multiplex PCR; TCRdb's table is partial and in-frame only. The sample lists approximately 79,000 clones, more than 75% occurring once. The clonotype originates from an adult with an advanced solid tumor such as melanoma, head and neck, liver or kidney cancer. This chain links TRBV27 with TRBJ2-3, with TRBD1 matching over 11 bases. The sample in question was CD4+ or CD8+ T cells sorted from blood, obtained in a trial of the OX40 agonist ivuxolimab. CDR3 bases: TGTGCCAGCAGTCTATACCGGGACAGGGGGACAGATACGCAGTATTTT. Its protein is CASSLYRDRGTDTQYF.